A selection of T cell receptor beta chains follows, all from one sample in a study of blood T cell repertoires in COVID-19. Some clones are missing from TCRdb's copy, which holds only in-frame ones; the method was immunoSEQ multiplex PCR. Of about 490,000 clones listed, 80% to 90% are singletons. The sample was peripheral blood. All receptors come from a human donor in a cohort sampled during active COVID-19. Each CDR3 is given with its conserved first and last residue. The order of the fields is V gene, D gene, clone size, J gene, CDR3 DNA, CDR3 protein. A D gene is named only where the DNA matches it firmly. The listing skips clone size in some rows; elsewhere it reads once, few, many or a size class.

TRBV5-4	TRBD2	NA	TRBJ2-1	TGTGCCAGCAGCCCTAGCGGGAGAGTAGATGAGCAGTTCTTC	CASSPSGRVDEQFF
TRBV30	TRBD1	NA	TRBJ1-2	TGTGCCTGGAGTGGACCGGGACAGGGGTCCTATGGCTACACCTTC	CAWSGPGQGSYGYTF
TRBV20-1	TRBD2	NA	TRBJ2-7	TGCAGTGCTAGTCAGCGGACTAGGGCAGTCTACGAGCAGTACTTC	CSASQRTRAVYEQYF
TRBV18	NA	NA	TRBJ2-5	TGTGCCAGCTCACCTACTAACAGGGCGTCGGGGCCAGAGACCCAGTACTTC	CASSPTNRASGPETQYF
TRBV5-1	NA	NA	TRBJ2-1	TGCGCCAGCAGCTCGCAGGGGTCTGAGCAGTTCTTC	CASSSQGSEQFF
TRBV2	NA	medium-sized	TRBJ2-5	TGTGCCAGCAGTGTCGGGGGAGTTAGGGTCGTGGAGACCCAGTACTTC	CASSVGGVRVVETQYF
TRBV11-2	NA	few	TRBJ2-1	TGTGCCAGCAGCTTAGATCGGGGGCGGGAGAACTACAATGAGCAGTTCTTC	CASSLDRGRENYNEQFF
TRBV6-5	NA	NA	TRBJ1-5	TGTGCCAGCAGCCCCACGAGGAGTCTGCCCCAGCATTTT	CASSPTRSLPQHF
TRBV24-1	NA	NA	TRBJ1-5	TGTGCCACCAGTGCAGTCACCCTTTACAATCAGCCCCAGCATTTT	CATSAVTLYNQPQHF
TRBV10-1	TRBD2	NA	TRBJ2-7	TGCGCCAGCAGTGAGCCATGGAAAGCCCTTAGCGGGAGGGCCCCATCCTACGAGCAGTACTTC	CASSEPWKALSGRAPSYEQYF
TRBV9	NA	NA	TRBJ2-3	TGTGCCAGCAGCTTTTCGGGGAGGGGGACAGATACGCAGTATTTT	CASSFSGRGTDTQYF
TRBV24-1	TRBD1	NA	TRBJ1-1	TGTGCCACCAGTGATTCCCGACAGGGAGGCACTGAAGCTTTCTTT	CATSDSRQGGTEAFF
TRBV5-5	TRBD1	NA	TRBJ2-7	TGTGCCAGCAGCTTCGGCGGACAGGCCTACGAGCAGTACTTC	CASSFGGQAYEQYF
TRBV30	TRBD1	NA	TRBJ2-2	TGTGCCCGAACATACGACAGGGTGAACACCGGGGAGCTGTTTTTT	CARTYDRVNTGELFF
TRBV19	NA	NA	TRBJ1-5	TGTGCCAGTAGTATCCCGCATTCCTCGGGTCAGCCCCAGCATTTT	CASSIPHSSGQPQHF
TRBV7-2	NA	NA	TRBJ1-1	TGTGCCAGCAGCAGGGGTTTAATGACCGCAAACACTGAAGCTTTCTTT	CASSRGLMTANTEAFF
TRBV2	TRBD1	NA	TRBJ2-7	TGTGCCAGCAGGTCCCCCGGGACAGGGGGCTACGAGCAGTACTTC	CASRSPGTGGYEQYF
TRBV5-6	TRBD2	few	TRBJ2-7	TGTGCCAGCAGCGTGGGACTAGCGGGAGGTGCCTACGAGCAGTACTTC	CASSVGLAGGAYEQYF
TRBV30	TRBD2	once	TRBJ2-7	TGTGCCTGGAGTAACCGGTGGACTAGCGGGAGGGACGAGCAGTACTTC	CAWSNRWTSGRDEQYF
TRBV6-5	NA	NA	TRBJ2-7	TGTGCCAGCAGTTCCATTGGGCGGGATCACTACGAGCAGTACTTC	CASSSIGRDHYEQYF
TRBV5-1	TRBD1	NA	TRBJ1-1	TGCGCCAGCAGCCTGACAGGACAGGGGACCTTGAACACTGAAGCTTTCTTT	CASSLTGQGTLNTEAFF
TRBV3-1/TRBV3-2	NA	NA	TRBJ2-7	TGTGCCAGCAGACCCGGAGCCAGAGTGGGCGAGCAGTACTTC	CASRPGARVGEQYF
TRBV3-1/TRBV3-2	TRBD2	NA	TRBJ2-1	TGTGCCAGCAGCCTTCCCGGGACTACCTACAGGGAGCAGTTCTTC	CASSLPGTTYREQFF
TRBV7-8	NA	NA	TRBJ1-1	TGTGCCAGCAGCTTAGCCCAGGTCATAATAGGCACTGAAGCTTTCTTT	CASSLAQVIIGTEAFF
TRBV6-1	NA	NA	TRBJ2-7	TGTGCCAGCAGTGAAGCCCAGAACGAGCAGTACTTC	CASSEAQNEQYF
TRBV5-3	NA	NA	TRBJ1-1	TGTGCCAGAAGCCTGTTGTGCCGGATTGTCAGCGGAGGGGACACTGAAGCTTTCTTT	CARSLLCRIVSGGDTEAFF
TRBV18	TRBD2	NA	TRBJ2-3	TGTGCCAGCTCACCAATCGTCAGCGGGAGCCAGCGAACGCAGTATTTT	CASSPIVSGSQRTQYF
TRBV19	NA	NA	TRBJ1-1	TGTGCCAGTAGTATAGAAGGGGCAGGGTTGGGTGAAGCTTTCTTT	CASSIEGAGLGEAFF
TRBV6-6	NA	once	TRBJ1-1	TGTGCCAGCGCGGGAACAGCCCCTCCTGTGAACACTGAAGCTTTCTTT	CASAGTAPPVNTEAFF
TRBV29-1	NA	few	TRBJ1-1	TGCAGCGTTGGCGGGGGGGATGCCACTGAAGCTTTCTTT	CSVGGGDATEAFF
TRBV19	NA	NA	TRBJ1-5	TGTGCCAGTAGGGCTCTCCGGGACTATAGCAATCAGCCCCAGCATTTT	CASRALRDYSNQPQHF
TRBV12-3/TRBV12-4	TRBD1	NA	TRBJ1-2	TGTGCCAGCAGTACAGGGGTTGCCTATGGCTACACCTTC	CASSTGVAYGYTF
TRBV12-3/TRBV12-4	NA	few	TRBJ2-7	TGTGCCAGCAGCCCGGACAGAGCCTACGAGCAGTACTTC	CASSPDRAYEQYF
TRBV27	NA	NA	TRBJ2-7	TGTGCCAGCAGCTGGGGCGGCAGCTCCTACGAGCAGTACTTC	CASSWGGSSYEQYF
TRBV3-1/TRBV3-2	NA	NA	TRBJ2-3	TGTGCCAGCACCGAAGGGGGGGGACCTAGCACAGATACGCAGTATTTT	CASTEGGGPSTDTQYF
TRBV9	NA	NA	TRBJ2-7	TGTGCCAGCAGCCGCCGAGTAGACTCCTACGAGCAGTACTTC	CASSRRVDSYEQYF
TRBV18	NA	once	TRBJ2-5	TGTGCCAGCTCACCACCGGAGGGTCAAGAGACCCAGTACTTC	CASSPPEGQETQYF
TRBV19	NA	NA	TRBJ2-5	TGTGCCAGTAGTACCCAGTCTCAAGAGACCCAGTACTTC	CASSTQSQETQYF
TRBV15	NA	NA	TRBJ2-1	TGTGCCACCAGAGGGTTTAGCGGTACTAATGAGCAGTTCTTC	CATRGFSGTNEQFF
TRBV5-4	TRBD1	NA	TRBJ2-7	TGTGCCAGCAGCTTGACAGGGGTAGGAGGCGAGCAGTACTTC	CASSLTGVGGEQYF
TRBV19	TRBD1	NA	TRBJ2-5	TGTGCCAGTAGTACCGGGACAGGGGTGGGGGAGACCCAGTACTTC	CASSTGTGVGETQYF
TRBV6-5	TRBD1	NA	TRBJ1-5	TGTGCCAGCAGGGGACAGGGGACTAGCAATCAGCCCCAGCATTTT	CASRGQGTSNQPQHF
TRBV30	NA	NA	TRBJ2-1	TGTGCCTGTTTTACGTCGGGTCAGCAGTTCTTC	CACFTSGQQFF
TRBV7-2	TRBD1	NA	TRBJ1-2	TGTGCCAGCAGCTGGGACAGGGGGCGAACCACCTTC	CASSWDRGRTTF
TRBV20-1	NA	NA	TRBJ2-3	TGCAGTGCTAGTACTGGAGGGCCGGGGATTACAGATACGCAGTATTTT	CSASTGGPGITDTQYF
TRBV29-1	NA	NA	TRBJ1-4	TGCAGCGTTGCCCGTGGGCAGTCTAATGAAAAACTGTTTTTT	CSVARGQSNEKLFF
TRBV5-1	NA	NA	TRBJ2-5	TGCGCCAGCAGCTTATATCCCCAAGAGACCCAGTACTTC	CASSLYPQETQYF
TRBV7-8	TRBD2	NA	TRBJ2-7	TGTGCCAGCAGCTTACTAGCGGGGGCCTACGAGCAGTACTTC	CASSLLAGAYEQYF
TRBV5-6	TRBD1	NA	TRBJ1-2	TGTGCCAGCAGCTTGGTGGAGGGGGCGCGGAGAAATGGCTACACCTTC	CASSLVEGARRNGYTF